The sequence of this TCR beta chain was determined in a study of blood T cell repertoires in COVID-19. The CDR3 runs 16 residues. Germline V gene data show CDR1 as SGHNT and CDR2 as YENEEA. V lost 3 bases, J lost 2 bases, and 16 bases lay in between. Measured with immunoSEQ multiplex PCR; TCRdb has only the in-frame clones, and not every one. The repertoire holds roughly 100,000 clones, roughly nine tenths seen once, with around 16% in the top ten. The chain combines TRBV11-3 with TRBJ1-1; D is perhaps TRBD1 (5 bases). This receptor was identified in a man aged 45-65 years with acute or convalescent COVID-19. The specimen was peripheral blood. The CDR3 DNA sequence: TGTGCCAGCAGCTTCCTTCAGGGACTGTCCAACACTGAAGCTTTCTTT. Protein product: CASSFLQGLSNTEAFF.